A single T cell receptor (beta chain) is shown here with its context. The antigen remains unidentified. This entry belongs to a study of cytomegalovirus exposure and HLA in healthy donors. Broader study findings: Some public TCRs appeared in many individuals, while most sequences were rare.

The germline CDR1 and CDR2 sequences are SNHLY and FYNNEI. This CDR3 has 14 residues. V was pared by 5 bases and J by 3 bases, with 14 bases between. PCR amplification relied on 60 Vbeta primers (plus 13 Jbeta primers). The data were produced by immunoSEQ multiplex PCR, yet TCRdb's version contains in-frame clones alone and is incomplete. The sample lists 150,000 to 200,000 clones, about 75% seen once, with approximately 10% in the top ten. This TCR was recovered from a man younger than 30 in good health and CMV-seropositive. This sequence joins TRBV2 and TRBJ2-7; a possible D gene is TRBD2 (6 bases). The sample taken for sequencing was PBMCs. CDR3 bases: TGTGCCAGCAGTCTCTTAGCGGAGGACTACGAGCAGTACTTC. Residues: CASSLLAEDYEQYF.